What follows are 4 T cell receptor beta chains derived from one specimen sequenced in a study of T cells in Graves' hyperthyroidism and ophthalmopathy. TCR beta CDR3 regions were amplified from RNA. With the HTBI primer set, the TCR CDR3 went through a first round of RT-PCR. TCRdb passed the multiplex PCR reads through MiXCR, listing each CDR3 protein once. This table has hundreds of thousands of distinct CDR3 sequences, 20% to 25% appearing once. The sample comprised blood. These receptors all come from a man in his thirties or forties with Graves' ophthalmopathy.

This clonotype was detected a few times. V usage is TRBV7-2 and J usage is TRBJ2-3; the D gene is possibly TRBD2 (6 bases). V was pared by 1 base and J by 0 bases, with 17 bases between. Germline V gene data show CDR1 as SGHTA and CDR2 as FQGNSA. The CDR3 has 18 residues. The chain's CDR3 is CASSLGGGKRFSTDTQYF. The CDR3 region has the DNA TGTGCCAGCAGCTTAGGAGGCGGGAAACGTTTTAGCACAGATACGCAGTATTTT.

There are many counts of this clonotype. The CDR3 DNA reads TGTGCCAGCAGTTTCACGGGACAGGCGAACTACGAGCAGTACTTC. Translated: CASSFTGQANYEQYF. The rearrangement links TRBV12-3 or TRBV12-4 to TRBJ2-7; 8 bases agree with TRBD1. V trimming: 3 bases; J trimming: 3 bases; junction bases outside the gene matches: 7. This CDR3 contains 15 residues.

This clonotype was counted at least ten times. The rearrangement joins TRBV9 to TRBJ1-6, with 11 bases identical to TRBD1. Germline V gives CDR1 SGDLS, CDR2 YYNGEE. J gave up 10 bases and V 3 bases, and 3 bases lay outside the gene matches. The CDR3 sequence is 14 residues long. The CDR3: CASSEGQGVSPLHF. The CDR3, as DNA: TGTGCCAGCAGCGAGGGACAGGGGGTATCACCCCTCCACTTT.

The table lists this clonotype with many counts. The chain links TRBV7-9 to TRBJ1-1; D is possibly TRBD1 (6 bases). The CDR3 length is 14 residues. V was cut by 5 bases and J by 5 bases, with 15 bases left in between. Per germline, CDR1 SEHNR and CDR2 FQNEAQ (reference sequence). CDR3 region: CASSAQGWGTEAFF. CDR3 in DNA: TGTGCCAGCAGCGCACAGGGTTGGGGGACTGAAGCTTTCTTT.